These 6 T cell receptor beta chains were sequenced from one sample in a study of beta chain features in type 1 diabetes. Expressed TCRB transcripts were sequenced, since all the RNA that had been isolated was reverse transcribed. TCRdb's table, derived via immunoSEQ multiplex PCR, lists solely in-frame clones and lacks some. Among 200,000 to 250,000 clones listed, roughly 13% were seen once. The sample consisted of naive CD4+ T cells from blood. Receptors were obtained from a woman aged 40 to 49 in good health.

This clone was counted only a few times. This sequence joins TRBV5-6 and TRBJ2-5; TRBD2 is a possible D gene (6 bases). V lost 4 bases, J lost 7 bases, and 17 bases lay in between. The CDR3 loop spans 14 amino acids. Germline V gene sequence: CDR1 SGHDT, CDR2 YYEEEE. DNA for the CDR3: TGTGCCAGCAGCACGGGGAGGAGGTGGGGGACCCAGTACTTC. Protein product: CASSTGRRWGTQYF.

This clone was seen a few times. V and J are TRBV2 and TRBJ1-1; no clear D. Germline CDR1 reads SNHLY; CDR2 reads FYNNEI. The ends were cut back, 3 bases at V and 2 bases at J, with 10 bases in the middle. The CDR3 is 14 residues long. In nucleotides, the CDR3 is TGTGCCAGCAGTGACGTGAGCAAAAACACTGAAGCTTTCTTT. Translation: CASSDVSKNTEAFF.

The chain recombines TRBV6-5 with TRBJ1-2; no clear D. The CDR3 loop spans 15 amino acids. Germline CDR1 is MNHEY and CDR2 is SVGAGI. V lost 0 bases and J lost 1, with 9 bases in between. The CDR3 nucleotides are TGTGCCAGCAGTTACTCGCTTAACGGTAACTATGGCTACACCTTC. It is translated as CASSYSLNGNYGYTF.

This clone has just a few counts. The gene calls are TRBV9 and TRBJ1-1, with 8 bases fitting TRBD1. Germline V gene data show CDR1 as SGDLS and CDR2 as YYNGEE. The CDR3 contains 15 residues. V was pared by 3 bases and J by 2 bases, with 6 bases of the junction left unmatched. As DNA, the CDR3 is TGTGCCAGCAGCGGAGGACAGGGCTTAAACACTGAAGCTTTCTTT. This sequence encodes CASSGGQGLNTEAFF.

CDR3 protein: CASTPGTGGFTEAFF. Here the CDR3 DNA reads TGTGCCAGCACCCCGGGGACAGGGGGCTTCACTGAAGCTTTCTTT. The chain is built from TRBV28 and TRBJ1-1; 12 positions match TRBD1. V was pared by 7 bases and J by 4 bases, with 7 bases of the junction left unmatched. The CDR3 spans 15 residues. Germline loops: CDR1 MDHEN, CDR2 SYDVKM.

This clone came up a few times. The chain employs TRBV4-3 and TRBJ2-7; maybe TRBD1 (5 bases). Trimming shortened V by 2 bases and J by 4 bases, and 12 bases separated the two germline ends. The CDR3 length is 14 residues. Germline CDR1 reads LGHNA; CDR2 reads YSLEER. CDR3 loop: CASSQSAQGYEQYF. The CDR3 DNA follows: TGCGCCAGCAGCCAAAGCGCCCAGGGTTACGAGCAGTACTTC.